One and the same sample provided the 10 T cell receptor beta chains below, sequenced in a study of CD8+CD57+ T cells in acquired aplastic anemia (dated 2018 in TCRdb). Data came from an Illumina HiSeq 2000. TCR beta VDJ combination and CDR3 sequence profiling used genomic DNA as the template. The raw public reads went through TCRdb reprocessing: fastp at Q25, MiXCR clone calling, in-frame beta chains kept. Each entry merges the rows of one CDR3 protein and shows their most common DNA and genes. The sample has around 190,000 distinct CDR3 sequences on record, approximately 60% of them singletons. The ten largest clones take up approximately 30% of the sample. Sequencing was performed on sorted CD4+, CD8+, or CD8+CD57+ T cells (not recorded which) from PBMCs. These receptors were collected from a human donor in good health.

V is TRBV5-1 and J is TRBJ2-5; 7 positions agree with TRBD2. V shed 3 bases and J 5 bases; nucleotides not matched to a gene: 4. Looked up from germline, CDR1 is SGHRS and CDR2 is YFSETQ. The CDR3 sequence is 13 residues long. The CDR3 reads CASSSGEGETQYF. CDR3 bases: TGCGCCAGCAGCTCTGGGGAGGGCGAGACCCAGTACTTC.

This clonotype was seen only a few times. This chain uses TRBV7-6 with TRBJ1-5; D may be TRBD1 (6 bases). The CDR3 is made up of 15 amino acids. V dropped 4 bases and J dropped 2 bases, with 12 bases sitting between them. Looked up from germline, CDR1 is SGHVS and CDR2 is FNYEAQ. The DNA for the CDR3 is TGTGCCAGCAGCTCGGGGGCGCGCGGCAATCAGCCCCAGCATTTT. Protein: CASSSGARGNQPQHF. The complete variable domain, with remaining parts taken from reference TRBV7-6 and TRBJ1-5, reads GAGVSQSPRYKVTKRGQDVALRCDPISGHVSLYWYRQALGQGPEFLTYFNYEAQQDKSGLPNDRFSAERPEGSISTLTIQRTEQRDSAMYRCASSSGARGNQPQHFGDGTRLSIL.

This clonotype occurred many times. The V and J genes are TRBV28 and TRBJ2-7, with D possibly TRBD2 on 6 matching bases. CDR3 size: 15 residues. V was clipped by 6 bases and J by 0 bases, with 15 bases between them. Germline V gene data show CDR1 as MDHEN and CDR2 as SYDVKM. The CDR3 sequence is CASSLGRDFSYEQYF. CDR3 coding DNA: TGTGCCAGCAGCCTTGGCCGGGACTTCTCCTACGAGCAGTACTTC.

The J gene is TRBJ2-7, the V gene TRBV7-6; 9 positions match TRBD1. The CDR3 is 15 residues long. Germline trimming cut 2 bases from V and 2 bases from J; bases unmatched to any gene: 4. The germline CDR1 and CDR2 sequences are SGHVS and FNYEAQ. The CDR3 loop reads CASSLRGTGTYEQYF. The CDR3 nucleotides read TGTGCCAGCAGCTTAAGGGGGACAGGGACCTACGAGCAGTACTTC.

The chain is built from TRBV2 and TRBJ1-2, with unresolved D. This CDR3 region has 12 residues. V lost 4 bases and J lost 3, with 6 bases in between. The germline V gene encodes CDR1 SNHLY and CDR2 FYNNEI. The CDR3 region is CASSVSDYGYTF. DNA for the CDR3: TGTGCCAGCAGTGTGTCAGACTATGGCTACACCTTC.

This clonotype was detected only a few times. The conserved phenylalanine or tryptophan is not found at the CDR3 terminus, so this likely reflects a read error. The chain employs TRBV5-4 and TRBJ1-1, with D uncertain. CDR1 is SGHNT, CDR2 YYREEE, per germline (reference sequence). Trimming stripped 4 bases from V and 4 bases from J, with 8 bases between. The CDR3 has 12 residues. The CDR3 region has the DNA TGTGCCAGCAGCCCGGGTCGCACTGAAGCTTTCCTT. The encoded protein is CASSPGRTEAFL.

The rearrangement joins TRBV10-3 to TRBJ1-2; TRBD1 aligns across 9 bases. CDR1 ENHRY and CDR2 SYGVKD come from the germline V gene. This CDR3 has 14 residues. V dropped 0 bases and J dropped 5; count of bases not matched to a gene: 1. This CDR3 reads CAISESGTGYGYTF. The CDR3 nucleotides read TGTGCCATCAGTGAGTCTGGGACAGGGTATGGCTACACCTTC.

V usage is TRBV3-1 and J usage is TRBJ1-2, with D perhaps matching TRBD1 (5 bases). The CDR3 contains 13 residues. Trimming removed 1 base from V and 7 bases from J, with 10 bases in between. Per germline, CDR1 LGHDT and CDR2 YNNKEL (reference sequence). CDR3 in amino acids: CASSQGSRGGYTF. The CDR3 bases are TGTGCCAGCAGCCAAGGGTCTAGGGGTGGCTACACCTTC.

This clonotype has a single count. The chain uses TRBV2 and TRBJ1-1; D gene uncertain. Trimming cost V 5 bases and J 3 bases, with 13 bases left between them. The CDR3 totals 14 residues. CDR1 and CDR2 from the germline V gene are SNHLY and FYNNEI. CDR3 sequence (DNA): TGTGCCAGCAGTTACCTTATCGCGGACACTGAAGCTTTCTTT. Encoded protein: CASSYLIADTEAFF.

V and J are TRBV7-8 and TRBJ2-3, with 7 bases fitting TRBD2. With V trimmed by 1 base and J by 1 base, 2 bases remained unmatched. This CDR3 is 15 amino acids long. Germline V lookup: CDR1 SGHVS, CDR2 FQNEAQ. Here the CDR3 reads CASSLVLAGTDTQYF. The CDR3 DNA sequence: TGTGCCAGCAGCTTAGTGCTAGCGGGCACAGATACGCAGTATTTT.